This TCR beta chain came from a study of shared clonotypes between healthy human individuals. Cells designated naive CD8 were CD45RO-negative and were positively selected for CCR7, with terminally differentiated effector memory CD45RA+ cells excluded. Some clones are missing from TCRdb's copy, which holds only in-frame ones; the method was immunoSEQ multiplex PCR. The sample records some 2,000,000 clones, approximately 94% being singletons. With respect to this clone: The junction shows a germline mismatch at one end, possibly a read error.

Germline V CDR1 and CDR2: SSHAT, FNYEAQ (reference sequence). This CDR3 is built from 17 residues. Sequencing was performed on naive CD8+ T cells sorted from blood. The sequence was obtained from a man younger than 30 in good health. The J gene is TRBJ1-4, the V gene TRBV7-7; TRBD1 matches at 7 bases. The CDR3 region is CASSLEVERGRNEKLFF. In DNA, the CDR3 is TGTGCTAGCAGCTTAGAGGTTGAGAGGGGGCGGAATGAAAAACTGTTTTTT.